These 17 T cell receptor beta chains came from one sample sequenced in a study of OX40 agonist ivuxolimab in advanced cancers. The protocol was immunoSEQ multiplex PCR, while the TCRdb copy is restricted to in-frame clones and leaves out a portion. The data show some 90,000 clones, roughly 91% seen once. Material: CD4+ or CD8+ T cells sorted from blood, obtained in a trial of the OX40 agonist ivuxolimab. These TCRs come from an adult with an advanced solid tumor such as melanoma, head and neck, liver or kidney cancer.

V usage is TRBV11-2 and J usage is TRBJ1-2; TRBD1 matches 9 bases. The junction had 6 bases not matched to a gene; V was cut back by 4 bases and J by 6 bases. The germline CDR1 and CDR2 sequences are SGHAT and FQNNGV. The CDR3 sequence is 14 residues long. As DNA, the CDR3 is TGTGCCAGCAGCTGGGGGACAGGGTTTGATGGCTACACCTTC. This gives the protein CASSWGTGFDGYTF.

The CDR3 region is CASSQEWRAYEQYF. The CDR3 bases are TGTGCCAGCAGCCAAGAGTGGCGGGCCTACGAGCAGTACTTC. The J gene is TRBJ2-7, the V gene TRBV4-2; D is possibly TRBD2 (5 bases). This CDR3 spans 14 amino acids. Looked up from germline, CDR1 is LGHNA and CDR2 is YNFKEQ. Trimming stripped 0 bases from V and 2 bases from J, with 8 bases between.

The chain links TRBV7-2 to TRBJ2-3; no clear D. The CDR3 covers 14 residues. From germline, CDR1 is SGHTA and CDR2 FQGNSA. Deletions cut 5 bases from V and 0 bases from J, with 9 bases between. The CDR3 bases are TGTGCCAGCAGCCCCCAGCCTAGCACAGATACGCAGTATTTT. Its translation: CASSPQPSTDTQYF.

The chain is built from TRBV27 and TRBJ2-5, with D perhaps matching TRBD2 (6 bases). Germline loops: CDR1 MNHEY, CDR2 SMNVEV (reference sequence). The CDR3 runs to 14 residues. V was cut by 2 bases and J by 5 bases, with 12 bases left in between. Written as DNA, the CDR3 is TGTGCCAGCAGTTTACGAGCTAGCGTGGAGACCCAGTACTTC. It specifies CASSLRASVETQYF.

This clone was detected only once. The chain has TRBV7-2 and TRBJ2-1, with TRBD2 as a possible D gene (5 bases). Trimming stripped 1 base from V and 12 bases from J, with 19 bases between. Germline values: CDR1 SGHTA, CDR2 FQGNSA. The CDR3 totals 15 residues. CDR3 coding DNA: TGTGCCAGCAGCTTAGATATACGGTCCGGGGTTGGGCAGTTCTTC. Protein product: CASSLDIRSGVGQFF. The variable domain in full, completed from reference TRBV7-2 and TRBJ2-1, reads GAGVSQSPSNKVTEKGKDVELRCDPISGHTALYWYRQSLGQGLEFLIYFQGNSAPDKSGLPSDRFSAERTGGSVSTLTIQRTQQEDSAVYLCASSLDIRSGVGQFFGPGTRLTVL.

The chain employs TRBV2 and TRBJ2-7; D gene ambiguous. Germline CDR1 is SNHLY and CDR2 is FYNNEI. The CDR3 length is 12 residues. V gave up 2 bases and J gave up 2 bases, with 4 bases separating them. DNA for the CDR3: TGTGCCAGCAGTGAACAGGCCTACGAGCAGTACTTC. It specifies CASSEQAYEQYF.

The V call is TRBV10-3, the J call TRBJ1-1; tentative D call: TRBD1 (6 bases). V was cut by 4 bases and J by 1 base, with 10 bases left in between. Germline lookup yields CDR1 ENHRY and CDR2 SYGVKD. This CDR3 has 14 residues. Here the CDR3 reads CAISVEQGNTEAFF. CDR3 nucleotide sequence: TGTGCCATCAGTGTAGAACAGGGGAACACTGAAGCTTTCTTT.

The chain carries TRBV7-2 and TRBJ2-1, with 12 positions matching TRBD1. The V gene's germline CDR1 is SGHTA and CDR2 FQGNSA. This CDR3 is 16 amino acids long. The ends lost 1 base at V and 7 bases at J; junction bases unmatched: 5. The CDR3 loop reads CASSLGGTGGGNEQFF. The CDR3 DNA is TGTGCCAGCAGCTTAGGAGGGACAGGGGGCGGGAATGAGCAGTTCTTC.

The J gene is TRBJ2-7, the V gene TRBV18; TRBD2 aligns across 13 bases. The V and J ends lost 6 bases and 6 bases, in that order; junction bases with no gene match: 5. Germline V gene sequence: CDR1 KGHSH, CDR2 LQKENI. The CDR3 contains 14 residues. The CDR3 bases are TGTGCCAGCTCCTCTACTAGCGGGGGGGCCGAGCAGTACTTC. It is translated as CASSSTSGGAEQYF. Filled out from reference TRBV18 and TRBJ2-7, the complete variable domain reads NAGVMQNPRHLVRRRGQEARLRCSPMKGHSHVYWYRQLPEEGLKFMVYLQKENIIDESGMPKERFSAEFPKEGPSILRIQQVVRGDSAAYFCASSSTSGGAEQYFGPGTRLTVT.

The V and J genes are TRBV25-1 and TRBJ2-7; no clear D. CDR3 size: 14 residues. Trimming stripped 1 base from V and 0 bases from J, with 7 bases between. Germline V gene lookup returns CDR1 MGHDK and CDR2 SYGVNS. This CDR3 is CASSEWPSSYEQYF. In nucleotides, the CDR3 is TGTGCCAGCAGTGAATGGCCGAGCTCCTACGAGCAGTACTTC.

The gene calls are TRBV5-7 and TRBJ2-4; D is undetermined. TRBV5-7 is recorded as an ORF, its role being uncertain. Trimming left V 6 bases short and J 3 bases short, with 4 bases between. The CDR3 is made up of 11 amino acids. CDR3 amino acids: CASTGKNIQYF. CDR3 nucleotides: TGTGCCAGCACAGGCAAAAACATTCAGTACTTC.

Written as DNA, the CDR3 is TGTGCCAGCAGCTTAGCCGGAAGTAGCGAGACCCAGTACTTC. Residues: CASSLAGSSETQYF. The chain combines TRBV7-2 with TRBJ2-5; no clear D gene. Germline-derived CDR1 and CDR2 are SGHTA and FQGNSA. The CDR3 totals 14 residues. Trimming left V 0 bases short and J 5 bases short, with 10 bases between.

V usage is TRBV7-2 and J usage is TRBJ1-1; D remains ambiguous. Trimming cost V 7 bases and J 1 base, with 13 bases left between them. This CDR3 contains 14 residues. CDR1 and CDR2 (germline): SGHTA, FQGNSA. CDR3 protein: CASTILRGNTEAFF. The CDR3 region has the DNA TGTGCCAGCACCATACTGCGGGGGAACACTGAAGCTTTCTTT.

The chain combines TRBV7-9 with TRBJ2-3, with D possibly TRBD2 on 6 matching bases. Trimming took off 3 bases at V and 1 base at J, with 11 bases between the two ends. Germline loops: CDR1 SEHNR, CDR2 FQNEAQ (reference sequence). This CDR3 is built from 15 residues. The CDR3 region is CASSLGTSRTDTQYF. The CDR3 DNA is TGTGCCAGCAGCTTGGGGACTTCCCGCACAGATACGCAGTATTTT.

The chain combines TRBV4-1 with TRBJ2-3; 12 bases are shared with TRBD2. J gave up 2 bases and V 1 base, and 4 bases lay outside the gene matches. The germline V gene has CDR1 MGHRA and CDR2 YSYEKL. The CDR3 contains 17 residues. The CDR3 nucleotides read TGCGCCAGCAGCCAAGTGACTAGCGGGGGTTTCACAGATACGCAGTATTTT. Translating gives CASSQVTSGGFTDTQYF.

This chain joins TRBV5-1 and TRBJ2-3, with 8 bases lining up with TRBD1. CDR1 SGHRS and CDR2 YFSETQ come from the germline V gene. The V gene end was trimmed by 3 bases and the J gene end by 0 bases; junction bases not matched to a gene: 6. The CDR3 runs to 16 residues. The CDR3 coding sequence is TGCGCCAGCAGCTCGCTAGACAGGGGAAGCACAGATACGCAGTATTTT. It specifies CASSSLDRGSTDTQYF.

This chain connects TRBV30 to TRBJ2-7; D unresolved. CDR1 is GTSNPN, CDR2 SVGIG, per germline (reference sequence). Trimming took off 5 bases at V and 2 bases at J, with 7 bases between the two ends. CDR3 length equals 11 residues. The CDR3 nucleotides read TGTGCCTGGGGACCCCCCTACGAGCAGTACTTC. Its protein product is CAWGPPYEQYF.